Below are 27 T cell receptor beta chains sequenced from a single sample in a study of cytomegalovirus exposure and HLA in healthy donors. The PCR contained 60 Vbeta and 13 Jbeta primers. Generated by immunoSEQ multiplex PCR, the TCRdb table keeps only in-frame clones and is missing some. The sample includes over 150,000 clones, around 88% of them seen just once. Sample: PBMCs. These TCRs come from a woman in her twenties or thirties in good health and CMV-seronegative.

The chain couples TRBV15 to TRBJ2-4; 9 bases agree with TRBD1. The CDR3 extends over 17 amino acids. Germline V gene data show CDR1 as LNHNV and CDR2 as YYDKDF (reference sequence). V lost 1 base and J lost 1; bases outside the gene matches: 5. CDR3 sequence (DNA): TGTGCCACCAGCAGAGTGTCCGGGACAGGGGCCAAAAACATTCAGTACTTC. It specifies CATSRVSGTGAKNIQYF. Supplemented by reference TRBV15 and TRBJ2-4, the full variable domain reads DAMVIQNPRYQVTQFGKPVTLSCSQTLNHNVMYWYQQKSSQAPKLLFHYYDKDFNNEADTPDNFQSRRPNTSFCFLDIRSPGLGDTAMYLCATSRVSGTGAKNIQYFGAGTRLSVL.

The gene calls are TRBV18 and TRBJ2-3, with D tentatively TRBD1 (5 bases). Germline lookup yields CDR1 KGHSH and CDR2 LQKENI. V was cut by 3 bases and J by 0 bases, with 16 bases left in between. The CDR3 spans 17 residues. CDR3 in amino acids: CASSPSLGQTSTDTQYF. CDR3 nucleotide sequence: TGTGCCAGCTCACCGAGCTTGGGGCAGACGAGCACAGATACGCAGTATTTT.

This rearrangement joins TRBV5-4 to TRBJ2-2; D is uncertain. Trimming shortened V by 0 bases and J by 6 bases, and 12 bases separated the two germline ends. CDR3 length equals 15 residues. CDR1 and CDR2 (germline): SGHNT, YYREEE (reference sequence). CDR3 region: CASSLGPPGSGELFF. CDR3 coding DNA: TGTGCCAGCAGCTTGGGGCCCCCCGGGTCCGGGGAGCTGTTTTTT.

This chain links TRBV7-2 with TRBJ2-1; 8 bases are a match to TRBD1. Germline CDR1 and CDR2: SGHTA and FQGNSA. CDR3 length: 15 residues. The V and J ends lost 5 bases and 10 bases, in that order; junction bases with no gene match: 13. CDR3 nucleotide sequence: TGTGCCAGCAGCCCAATCTGGGCAGGGACAGGCGAGCAGTTCTTC. Its translation: CASSPIWAGTGEQFF.

The chain links TRBV5-4 to TRBJ2-6; perhaps TRBD1 as D (5 bases). Per the germline V gene, CDR1 is SGHNT and CDR2 is YYREEE (reference sequence). This CDR3 has 17 amino acids. The V end lost 3 bases, the J end lost 0 bases, and 13 bases lay between the germline ends. For the CDR3, the DNA is TGTGCCAGCAGCTCCGGACAAAGGAGCTCTGGGGCCAACGTCCTGACTTTC. It yields the protein CASSSGQRSSGANVLTF.

V and J are TRBV12-2 and TRBJ2-1; the table assigns TRBD2, which was not confirmed against the DNA. TRBV12-2 is a pseudogene locus. The length of the CDR3 is 16 residues. The CDR3 loop reads CASRLAASGANNEQFF. The DNA of the CDR3 is TGTGCAAGTCGCTTAGCGGCTAGCGGGGCCAACAATGAGCAGTTCTTC.

The chain uses TRBV9 and TRBJ2-7; D ambiguous. V was shortened by 4 bases and J by 1 base, with 9 bases between the two germline ends. The CDR3 covers 13 residues. Germline V lookup: CDR1 SGDLS, CDR2 YYNGEE. In nucleotides, the CDR3 is TGTGCCAGCAGCCCCAGAGGATCCTACGAGCAGTACTTC. This sequence encodes CASSPRGSYEQYF.

This clone was picked up one time. This chain links TRBV30 with TRBJ1-1; no clear D. The germline V and J ends were trimmed by 1 base and 6 bases, with 18 bases remaining between them. The CDR3 extends over 15 amino acids. The germline CDR1 and CDR2 sequences are GTSNPN and SVGIG (reference sequence). CDR3 DNA: TGTGCCTGGAGTGGAGAACCCCAGCGTGTCGCTGAAGCTTTCTTT. The encoded protein is CAWSGEPQRVAEAFF.

The chain is built from TRBV9 and TRBJ1-2, with TRBD1 matching 9 bases. CDR3 length: 16 residues. The junction had 10 bases not matched to a gene; V was cut back by 0 bases and J by 7 bases. Germline values: CDR1 SGDLS, CDR2 YYNGEE. The CDR3 loop is CASSVDLGGQGGGYTF. As DNA, the CDR3 is TGTGCCAGCAGCGTAGATTTAGGGGGACAGGGCGGTGGCTACACCTTC.

The rearrangement uses TRBV4-1 and TRBJ1-4; maybe TRBD1 (6 bases). Between the trimmed V and J ends, which lost 5 bases and 8 bases, there was a span of 24 bases. The CDR3 is 17 residues long. Germline CDR1 and CDR2: MGHRA and YSYEKL. The chain's CDR3 is CASSLTSGDRRGEKLFF. DNA for the CDR3: TGCGCCAGCAGCTTGACTTCCGGAGACAGGCGGGGGGAAAAACTGTTTTTT.

Comments on this clone: One junction end does not reproduce the germline sequence, and a read error may be involved. The chain is built from TRBV27 and TRBJ1-4; 9 nucleotides match TRBD1. Looked up from germline, CDR1 is MNHEY and CDR2 is SMNVEV (reference sequence). The CDR3 runs to 13 residues. This CDR3 reads CASSLGTGREVHF. CDR3 DNA: TGTGCCAGCAGTTTAGGGACAGGGAGGGAAGTTCATTTT.

The rearrangement links TRBV6-5 to TRBJ2-5, with D possibly matching TRBD2 (6 bases). Trimming cost V 5 bases and J 5 bases, with 15 bases left between them. CDR1 and CDR2 (germline): MNHEY, SVGAGI. The CDR3 is made up of 14 amino acids. The CDR3 region has the DNA TGTGCCAGCAGTGACCTAGCGTCCGGGGAGACCCAGTACTTC. The encoded protein is CASSDLASGETQYF.

The chain links TRBV19 to TRBJ2-5; D remains unclear. The J call is in doubt because the DNA end fits TRBJ2-7 better. This CDR3 contains 15 residues. CDR1 is LNHDA and CDR2 is SQIVND in the germline V gene (reference sequence). CDR3 nucleotide sequence: TGTGCCAGTAGTATAGGGGCCACAAGTTTTTACGAGCAGTACTTC. It codes for CASSIGATSFYEQYF.

The chain uses TRBV27 and TRBJ2-5; 7 bases are shared with TRBD2. The CDR3 runs to 15 residues. Germline lookup yields CDR1 MNHEY and CDR2 SMNVEV (reference sequence). V gave up 5 bases and J gave up 1 base; unmatched junction bases: 7. Here the CDR3 DNA reads TGTGCCAGCAGTCGCGGACTAGTGCGCCAAGAGACCCAGTACTTC. It translates to CASSRGLVRQETQYF.

The chain carries TRBV6-5 and TRBJ2-2; D perhaps matches TRBD2 (6 bases). CDR1 is MNHEY, CDR2 SVGAGI, per germline. V was pared by 11 bases and J by 4 bases, with 14 bases between. This CDR3 is 13 amino acids long. CDR3 residues: CASGGKGTGELFF. The CDR3 coding sequence is TGTGCCTCCGGAGGGAAGGGCACCGGGGAGCTGTTTTTT.

The chain couples TRBV5-1 to TRBJ2-7; 13 bases line up with TRBD2. The CDR3 is 16 amino acids. V lost 5 bases, J lost 5 bases, and 10 bases stayed unmatched. Germline V gene sequence: CDR1 SGHRS, CDR2 YFSETQ. CDR3 DNA: TGCGCCAGCAGGTCATTACCCGGGACTAGCGGGGACGAGCAGTACTTC. Protein: CASRSLPGTSGDEQYF.

The V call is TRBV18, the J call TRBJ1-6, with unresolved D. The V end lost 4 bases, the J end lost 5 bases, and 15 bases lay between the germline ends. This CDR3 is 16 amino acids long. Germline V gives CDR1 KGHSH, CDR2 LQKENI. The CDR3 reads CASSRSTGRDNSPLHF. DNA for the CDR3: TGTGCCAGCTCACGCTCGACGGGTCGGGATAATTCACCCCTCCACTTT.

The CDR3 sequence is CASRRTSGSIGELFF. The DNA of the CDR3 is TGTGCCAGCAGAAGGACTAGCGGGAGTATCGGGGAGCTGTTTTTT. The genes are TRBV6-1 and TRBJ2-2; 13 bases map to TRBD2. CDR3 length equals 15 residues. CDR1 and CDR2 from the germline V gene are MNHNS and SASEGT. Trimming at V came to 6 bases and at J to 7 bases, leaving 5 bases not matched to a gene.

The chain uses TRBV27 and TRBJ2-1; D gene unclear. The CDR3 totals 16 residues. V dropped 5 bases and J dropped 0 bases, with 14 bases sitting between them. Germline V CDR1 and CDR2: MNHEY, SMNVEV (reference sequence). This chain's CDR3 is CASSPRSASSYNEQFF. The DNA of the CDR3 is TGTGCCAGCAGTCCCCGGTCGGCTAGCTCCTACAATGAGCAGTTCTTC.

The J gene is TRBJ2-3, the V gene TRBV19, with TRBD2 matching 7 bases. Germline V lookup: CDR1 LNHDA, CDR2 SQIVND (reference sequence). This CDR3 comprises 13 residues. Trimming took 5 bases from V and 4 from J; bases not matched to a gene: 3. The CDR3 DNA is TGTGCCAGTAGTTGGGGAGGGTCAGATACGCAGTATTTT. As protein: CASSWGGSDTQYF.

The CDR3 nucleotides read TGTGCCAGCAGTCCGACTAGCGGGATGGGCGAGCAGTACTTC. Translated, it gives CASSPTSGMGEQYF. V is TRBV9 and J is TRBJ2-7; 11 positions agree with TRBD2. The germline V gene has CDR1 SGDLS and CDR2 YYNGEE. This CDR3 is built from 14 residues. V gave up 5 bases and J gave up 6 bases; unmatched junction bases: 7.

V and J are TRBV7-8 and TRBJ2-5; D remains ambiguous. This CDR3 contains 11 residues. V was pared by 4 bases and J by 5 bases, with 5 bases between. The germline V gene encodes CDR1 SGHVS and CDR2 FQNEAQ. The DNA for the CDR3 is TGTGCCAGCAGCTCCGGGGAGACCCAGTACTTC. The encoded protein is CASSSGETQYF.

The chain recombines TRBV28 with TRBJ2-3; D might be TRBD2 (6 bases). The V and J ends lost 7 bases and 2 bases respectively, with 13 bases between them. Per the germline V gene, CDR1 is MDHEN and CDR2 is SYDVKM. The CDR3 is made up of 14 amino acids. This chain's CDR3 is CASTMGGPTDTQYF. DNA of the CDR3: TGTGCCAGCACGATGGGGGGTCCCACAGATACGCAGTATTTT.

The J gene is TRBJ2-7, the V gene TRBV19; TRBD2 matches at 9 bases. The CDR3 covers 15 residues. The J segment lost 4 bases and the V segment lost 5 bases, leaving 9 bases of the junction unmatched. Germline V gives CDR1 LNHDA, CDR2 SQIVND (reference sequence). The chain's CDR3 is CASSLLAGFVYEQYF. The CDR3 bases are TGTGCCAGTAGTCTCCTAGCGGGATTTGTTTACGAGCAGTACTTC.

This chain connects TRBV28 to TRBJ1-2; TRBD1 matches 8 bases. J was trimmed by 6 bases and V by 7 bases; bases with no gene match: 4. In germline, CDR1 is MDHEN, CDR2 SYDVKM. This CDR3 contains 12 residues. CDR3 amino acids: CASMAGGHGYTF. The CDR3 bases are TGTGCCAGCATGGCAGGGGGCCATGGCTACACCTTC.

This clone appeared a single time. The chain has TRBV7-8 and TRBJ2-1, with a weak D call TRBD2 (5 bases). V was cut by 6 bases and J by 0 bases, with 15 bases left in between. Germline values: CDR1 SGHVS, CDR2 FQNEAQ. There are 16 residues in the CDR3. The DNA of the CDR3 is TGTGCCAGCAGACCCACCCCGGGGAGCTCCTACAATGAGCAGTTCTTC. The encoded protein is CASRPTPGSSYNEQFF.

The chain combines TRBV6-5 with TRBJ2-7; 9 positions agree with TRBD1. Losses at the gene ends were 5 bases for V and 5 bases for J; bases not matched to a gene: 4. Germline CDR1 reads MNHEY; CDR2 reads SVGAGI. The CDR3 length is 13 residues. The CDR3 region is CASSLRTGDEQYF. In nucleotides, the CDR3 is TGTGCCAGCAGTCTTCGGACAGGGGACGAGCAGTACTTC.